These 15 T cell receptor beta chains came from one sample sequenced in a study of Tregs in tolerant kidney transplant recipients. The data were produced by immunoSEQ multiplex PCR, yet TCRdb's version contains in-frame clones alone and is incomplete. The sample has roughly 64,000 clones; around 87% are singletons. Mixed chimerism was transient after nonmyeloablative marrow transplants from related graft donors. The input for sequencing was CD4+ T cells from blood (PBMCs), taken 6 months after the transplant. These receptors were collected from a human patient who received a combined kidney and bone marrow transplant. Certain T cells may be donor cells from the graft.

The chain couples TRBV6-5 to TRBJ1-1; D unclear. This CDR3 comprises 15 residues. The germline V and J ends were trimmed by 4 bases and 2 bases, with 14 bases remaining between them. Germline V gene sequence: CDR1 MNHEY, CDR2 SVGAGI. This CDR3 reads CASSFNGRANTEAFF. CDR3 DNA sequence: TGTGCCAGCAGTTTTAACGGGAGAGCCAACACTGAAGCTTTCTTT.

This chain links TRBV7-2 with TRBJ2-7; 12 bases are a match to TRBD2. Germline V gives CDR1 SGHTA, CDR2 FQGNSA. After removal of 5 bases from V and 4 bases from J, the junction contained 6 bases not matched to a gene. There are 15 residues in the CDR3. The CDR3 nucleotides are TGTGCCAGCAGCCAGGGGACTAGCGGGTATTACGAGCAGTACTTC. This gives the protein CASSQGTSGYYEQYF.

The V gene is TRBV6-6, the J gene TRBJ1-4; 9 positions match TRBD1. The CDR3 totals 15 residues. CDR1 and CDR2 from the germline V gene are MNHNY and SVGAGI (reference sequence). V dropped 6 bases and J dropped 8; count of bases not matched to a gene: 10. CDR3 region: CASRGKGQGIEKLFF. DNA of the CDR3: TGTGCCAGCAGGGGGAAGGGACAGGGAATCGAAAAACTGTTTTTT.

This rearrangement joins TRBV15 to TRBJ1-5; 10 bases are shared with TRBD1. This CDR3 is built from 19 residues. The germline V gene encodes CDR1 LNHNV and CDR2 YYDKDF (reference sequence). V was pared by 4 bases and J by 2 bases, with 14 bases of the junction left unmatched. The CDR3, as DNA: TGTGCCACCAGCACTTTCGGGACAGGGGTTGGAAGTGGCAATCAGCCCCAGCATTTT. Translation: CATSTFGTGVGSGNQPQHF.

This chain links TRBV18 with TRBJ1-2; TRBD1 matches 9 bases. The CDR3 has 13 amino acids. Losses at the gene ends were 3 bases for V and 13 bases for J; bases not matched to a gene: 9. Per germline, CDR1 KGHSH and CDR2 LQKENI. This chain's CDR3 is CASSPGTGSLLTF. The CDR3 region has the DNA TGTGCCAGCTCACCCGGGACAGGGTCTCTTCTCACCTTC.

This chain uses TRBV11-1 with TRBJ2-5, with D unclear. The assigned J gene may be wrong: the sequence end matches TRBJ2-7 better. CDR3 length: 14 amino acids. Germline CDR1 reads SGHAT; CDR2 reads FQDESV (reference sequence). The CDR3 spells CASSLGDLSYEQYF. CDR3 nucleotides: TGTGCCAGCAGCTTAGGTGACTTATCCTACGAGCAGTACTTC.

The CDR3 DNA reads as TGTGCCAGCAGCCCGGGACAGATCTCTGGAAACACCATATATTTT. Its protein product is CASSPGQISGNTIYF. The chain employs TRBV5-6 and TRBJ1-3; 7 nucleotides align to TRBD1. The CDR3 is 15 residues long. J was trimmed by 0 bases and V by 4 bases; bases with no gene match: 4. CDR1 is SGHDT, CDR2 YYEEEE, per germline.

This clone appeared a few times. The CDR3 DNA reads as TGCGCCAGCAGCCTCCCGAGACAGGCTAACACCGGGGAGCTGTTTTTT. Its translation is CASSLPRQANTGELFF. The chain joins TRBV4-1 to TRBJ2-2, with D perhaps TRBD1 (6 bases). Germline CDR1 reads MGHRA; CDR2 reads YSYEKL. This CDR3 is 16 amino acids long. V was cut by 4 bases and J by 2 bases, with 14 bases left in between.

This chain joins TRBV27 and TRBJ1-1; 7 nucleotides match TRBD1. V lost 9 bases and J lost 4; bases outside the gene matches: 8. Germline CDR1 MNHEY, CDR2 SMNVEV (reference sequence). This CDR3 spans 13 amino acids. The chain's CDR3 is CARNRRQGTEAFF. The CDR3, as DNA: TGTGCCAGGAACCGGAGACAGGGCACTGAAGCTTTCTTT.

The chain is built from TRBV19 and TRBJ1-2; 8 bases align to TRBD1. Germline loops: CDR1 LNHDA, CDR2 SQIVND (reference sequence). The length of the CDR3 is 15 residues. J gave up 5 bases and V 5 bases, and 10 bases lay outside the gene matches. CDR3 loop: CASSLQGAGAYGYTF. CDR3 bases: TGTGCCAGTAGTCTTCAGGGGGCGGGGGCTTATGGCTACACCTTC.

This clone appeared many times. V usage is TRBV18 and J usage is TRBJ2-7; 7 nucleotides match TRBD1. The V and J ends lost 3 bases and 1 base, in that order; junction bases with no gene match: 9. The germline V gene has CDR1 KGHSH and CDR2 LQKENI. The CDR3 loop spans 16 amino acids. The DNA for the CDR3 is TGTGCCAGCTCACCGTCCGGGACAGCCAAGTCCTACGAGCAGTACTTC. Residues: CASSPSGTAKSYEQYF.

The chain is built from TRBV6-1 and TRBJ2-7; 7 bases are a match to TRBD2. V lost 5 bases and J lost 0; bases outside the gene matches: 1. The CDR3 consists of 13 residues. The V gene's germline CDR1 is MNHNS and CDR2 SASEGT. Here the CDR3 DNA reads TGTGCCAGCAGTCGGGGGGACTCCTACGAGCAGTACTTC. Protein sequence: CASSRGDSYEQYF.

The rearrangement joins TRBV11-3 to TRBJ1-3; D is uncertain. In germline, CDR1 is SGHNT, CDR2 YENEEA. Deletions cut 7 bases from V and 3 bases from J, with 13 bases between. The CDR3 sequence is 14 residues long. The CDR3 loop reads CASNTGGYGNTIYF. The CDR3, as DNA: TGTGCCAGCAACACTGGAGGGTATGGAAACACCATATATTTT. Complete variable domain (other parts from reference TRBV11-3 and TRBJ1-3): EAGVVQSPRYKIIEKKQPVAFWCNPISGHNTLYWYLQNLGQGPELLIRYENEEAVDDSQLPKDRFSAERLKGVDSTLKIQPAELGDSAVYLCASNTGGYGNTIYFGEGSWLTVV.

The table lists this clone with a count of one. The chain combines TRBV28 with TRBJ2-1; no clear D gene. Germline V gene lookup returns CDR1 MDHEN and CDR2 SYDVKM. The CDR3 is made up of 14 amino acids. Trimming shortened V by 7 bases and J by 0 bases, and 10 bases separated the two germline ends. The CDR3 loop reads CASNQWSSYNEQFF. In DNA, the CDR3 is TGTGCCAGCAACCAATGGAGCTCCTACAATGAGCAGTTCTTC.

The chain couples TRBV14 to TRBJ1-4; perhaps TRBD1 as D (5 bases). The V gene lost 4 bases and the J gene lost 8 bases, with 11 bases spanning the gap. Germline values: CDR1 SGHDN, CDR2 FVKESK. The CDR3 consists of 13 residues. The CDR3 loop is CASSRGVGEKLFF. In nucleotides, the CDR3 is TGTGCCAGCAGCCGGGGGGTCGGGGAAAAACTGTTTTTT.